This passage covers 24 T cell receptor beta chains from one sample sequenced in a study of T cells in Graves' hyperthyroidism and ophthalmopathy. TCR beta CDR3 sequences were amplified from RNA transcripts. HTBI primers drove first-round RT-PCR of the TCR CDR3. TCRdb reprocessed the multiplex PCR reads via MiXCR and lists one record per CDR3 protein. The data contain hundreds of thousands of distinct CDR3 sequences, roughly 40% of them singletons. Sequenced input: blood. All receptors come from a man aged 18 to 29 with Graves' hyperthyroidism.

The rearrangement joins TRBV19 to TRBJ2-7; D is uncertain. CDR3 size: 14 residues. Germline CDR1 LNHDA, CDR2 SQIVND (reference sequence). Trimming stripped 5 bases from V and 7 bases from J, with 18 bases between. The DNA for the CDR3 is TGTGCCAGTAGTGCCCCAGGTCACCATGTGGAGCAGTACTTC. The encoded protein is CASSAPGHHVEQYF.

About this clonotype itself: A read error may explain this, as a much larger clone is one base away. The chain combines TRBV10-2 with TRBJ2-5, with a weak D call TRBD2 (6 bases). V was pared by 4 bases and J by 5 bases, with 14 bases between. CDR3 size: 14 residues. The V gene's germline CDR1 is WSHSY and CDR2 SAAADI. The CDR3: CASSVDSGWETQYF. Here the CDR3 DNA reads TGCGCCAGCAGTGTAGATAGCGGATGGGAGACCCAGTACTTC.

The table lists this clonotype with many counts. The J gene is TRBJ1-1, the V gene TRBV20-1; D call uncertain. CDR3 length: 14 residues. V dropped 2 bases and J dropped 0 bases, with 10 bases sitting between them. Germline CDR1 is DFQATT and CDR2 is SNEGSKA (reference sequence). The CDR3 DNA is TGCAGTGCTAGACCCTCCGGCATGAACACTGAAGCTTTCTTT. This sequence encodes CSARPSGMNTEAFF.

The rearrangement joins TRBV29-1 to TRBJ2-3; a possible D gene is TRBD1 (6 bases). This CDR3 comprises 13 residues. Germline V gene sequence: CDR1 SQVTM, CDR2 ANQGSEA. V shed 1 base and J shed 2 bases, with 7 bases lying between them. The CDR3 region has the DNA TGCAGCGTTGAAGGGACAGTCACAGATACGCAGTATTTT. Its protein product is CSVEGTVTDTQYF.

Regarding this clonotype: A much larger clone lies a single base off, so this may be a read error. The rearrangement uses TRBV9 and TRBJ1-5; tentative D call: TRBD1 (5 bases). The length of the CDR3 is 13 residues. In germline, CDR1 is SGDLS, CDR2 YYNGEE. This chain's CDR3 is CASSPTGDQPRHF. The CDR3, as DNA: TGTGCCAGCAGCCCAACAGGAGATCAGCCCCGGCATTTT. Together with reference TRBV9 and TRBJ1-5, the CDR3 gives the full variable domain: DSGVTQTPKHLITATGQRVTLRCSPRSGDLSVYWYQQSLDQGLQFLIQYYNGEERAKGNILERFSAQQFPDLHSELNLSSLELGDSALYFCASSPTGDQPRHFGDGTRLSIL.

The V gene is TRBV5-1, the J gene TRBJ1-1, with D tentatively TRBD1 (5 bases). The CDR3 contains 17 residues. Trimming left V 1 base short and J 2 bases short, with 18 bases between. The germline V gene has CDR1 SGHRS and CDR2 YFSETQ. CDR3 in amino acids: CASSLRDGYQQNTEAFF. As DNA, the CDR3 is TGCGCCAGCAGCTTGCGGGACGGGTACCAACAAAACACTGAAGCTTTCTTT.

V gene TRBV20-1 combines with J gene TRBJ2-7; D call uncertain. V was cut by 6 bases and J by 1 base, with 16 bases left in between. The CDR3 contains 14 residues. Germline CDR1 reads DFQATT; CDR2 reads SNEGSKA (reference sequence). Here the CDR3 reads CSAQDGLASYEQYF. The CDR3 DNA sequence: TGCAGTGCACAAGATGGCCTTGCTTCCTACGAGCAGTACTTC.

For this clonotype: This may stem from a read error, because a much larger clone lies one nucleotide away. The gene calls are TRBV29-1 and TRBJ2-2; weak D call: TRBD2 (5 bases). CDR3 size: 11 residues. The germline CDR1 and CDR2 sequences are SQVTM and ANQGSEA. CDR3: CSASDTGELLF. The CDR3 DNA follows: TGCAGCGCCAGTGACACCGGGGAGCTGCTTTTT.

To note about this clonotype: With a much larger clone just one base away, this may be a read error. The chain combines TRBV10-3 with TRBJ1-5, with a possible D match to TRBD1 (5 bases). Looked up from germline, CDR1 is ENHRY and CDR2 is SYGVKD. The CDR3 extends over 15 amino acids. Trimming took off 5 bases at V and 0 bases at J, with 11 bases between the two ends. DNA for the CDR3: TGTGCCATCAGTTACCGGGACGGTAGCAATCAGCCCCAGCATTTT. Residues: CAISYRDGSNQPQHF.

The J gene is TRBJ2-2, the V gene TRBV7-9; 11 positions match TRBD1. The CDR3 totals 16 residues. Trimming at V came to 5 bases and at J to 6 bases, leaving 8 bases not matched to a gene. Germline CDR1 and CDR2: SEHNR and FQNEAQ (reference sequence). The CDR3 protein is CASSRPPGQGAGELFF. CDR3 in DNA: TGTGCCAGCAGCCGACCCCCGGGACAGGGGGCCGGGGAGCTGTTTTTT.

This clonotype has a handful of counts. The chain couples TRBV12-3 or TRBV12-4 to TRBJ1-2; maybe TRBD1 (5 bases). V was shortened by 3 bases and J by 4 bases, with 12 bases between the two germline ends. This CDR3 has 14 residues. The CDR3 nucleotides read TGTGCCAGCAGTTTCGGAGGGGATGGCTATGGCTACACCTTC. Protein sequence: CASSFGGDGYGYTF.

The chain uses TRBV10-3 and TRBJ2-7; tentatively, D is TRBD2 (7 bases). The V gene lost 5 bases and the J gene lost 0 bases, with 26 bases spanning the gap. The CDR3 is made up of 19 amino acids. Germline V gives CDR1 ENHRY, CDR2 SYGVKD. The CDR3 DNA reads as TGTGCCATCAGTTCAGTCGAGATGTTTGGGGGGGCCAGCTCCTACGAGCAGTACTTC. It encodes CAISSVEMFGGASSYEQYF.

This clonotype has just a few counts. The chain recombines TRBV14 with TRBJ2-5, with 9 nucleotides matching TRBD1. Per germline, CDR1 SGHDN and CDR2 FVKESK. CDR3 size: 16 residues. Unmatched junction bases numbered 8, after V lost 1 base and J lost 5 bases. The CDR3, as DNA: TGTGCCAGCAGCCAAGGGTTCCGGACAGGGGTGGAGACCCAGTACTTC. As protein: CASSQGFRTGVETQYF.

On this clonotype: A much larger clone lies one base from this, so it may be a read error. The chain has TRBV10-2 and TRBJ1-1, with D perhaps TRBD1 (5 bases). Trimming stripped 11 bases from V and 4 bases from J, with 17 bases between. Germline V CDR1 and CDR2: WSHSY, SAAADI. The CDR3 is 13 residues long. The CDR3 protein is CAARRGGGTEAFF. The CDR3 DNA sequence: TGCGCCGCCCGTCGTGGGGGGGGCACTGAAGCTTTCTTT.

The chain employs TRBV19 and TRBJ1-1; D unresolved. The CDR3 spans 15 residues. Deletions cut 2 bases from V and 0 bases from J, with 10 bases between. Germline V gene data show CDR1 as LNHDA and CDR2 as SQIVND (reference sequence). Here the CDR3 reads CASSISPVMNTEAFF. The CDR3 bases are TGTGCCAGTAGTATATCACCGGTCATGAACACTGAAGCTTTCTTT.

The V and J genes are TRBV5-1 and TRBJ2-7; no reliable D call. The end of the DNA aligns better with TRBJ2-5, so the J call may be wrong. Germline CDR1 reads SGHRS; CDR2 reads YFSETQ. The CDR3 runs 15 residues. CDR3 nucleotides: TGCGCCAGCAGCTGGTCGGAAATTGGGAAAGAGACCCAGTACTTC. Translating it yields CASSWSEIGKETQYF.

The sample holds a few counts of this clonotype. The chain employs TRBV11-3 and TRBJ1-1, with D unclear. This CDR3 comprises 12 residues. V was trimmed by 5 bases and J by 6 bases, leaving 10 bases between them. Germline loops: CDR1 SGHNT, CDR2 YENEEA. CDR3 loop: CASSRTVPEAFF. The DNA for the CDR3 is TGTGCCAGCAGCCGTACGGTCCCTGAAGCTTTCTTT.

This clonotype was counted only a few times. The chain is built from TRBV6-6 and TRBJ1-4; D unclear. The CDR3 consists of 11 residues. Looked up from germline, CDR1 is MNHNY and CDR2 is SVGAGI (reference sequence). Trimming cost V 6 bases and J 10 bases, with 9 bases left between them. DNA for the CDR3: TGTGCCAGCAGAGAGACGGGAAAACTGTTTTTT. It yields the protein CASRETGKLFF.

This clonotype has ten or more counts. This sequence joins TRBV7-2 and TRBJ2-5; the D gene is possibly TRBD2 (6 bases). Trimming shortened V by 5 bases and J by 2 bases, and 15 bases separated the two germline ends. There are 15 residues in the CDR3. Germline values: CDR1 SGHTA, CDR2 FQGNSA. The CDR3 sequence: CASSPPGLLQETQYF. The CDR3 DNA reads TGTGCCAGCAGCCCGCCGGGACTTCTACAAGAGACCCAGTACTTC.

This rearrangement joins TRBV7-9 to TRBJ1-5; maybe TRBD1 (5 bases). V dropped 4 bases and J dropped 0 bases, with 22 bases sitting between them. Germline V gene data show CDR1 as SEHNR and CDR2 as FQNEAQ (reference sequence). The CDR3 totals 19 residues. CDR3 coding DNA: TGTGCCAGCAGCTCCGAAGTGGATGGTGGGGGAGTTAGCAATCAGCCCCAGCATTTT. It is translated as CASSSEVDGGGVSNQPQHF.

This clonotype was seen repeatedly, ten times or more. The chain uses TRBV5-1 and TRBJ1-6; D is undetermined. CDR1 and CDR2 from the germline V gene are SGHRS and YFSETQ. The germline V and J ends were trimmed by 0 bases and 9 bases, with 10 bases remaining between them. The CDR3 is 14 amino acids. The DNA for the CDR3 is TGCGCCAGCAGCTTGGGGGCAGTTTGTTCACCCCTCCACTTT. Its protein is CASSLGAVCSPLHF.

The chain's CDR3 is CASSRILRGGSNQPQHF. For the CDR3, the DNA is TGCGCCAGCAGCCGGATATTACGGGGGGGGAGCAATCAGCCCCAGCATTTT. V usage is TRBV4-1 and J usage is TRBJ1-5; a weak D match, TRBD1 (5 bases). The CDR3 is 17 amino acids. Per germline, CDR1 MGHRA and CDR2 YSYEKL. Trimming took 4 bases from V and 1 from J, leaving 17 bases between them.

V is TRBV24-1 and J is TRBJ2-7, with 8 bases that match TRBD1. Trimming took 8 bases from V and 5 from J; bases not matched to a gene: 16. The germline gives CDR1 KGHDR, CDR2 SFDVKD. The CDR3 totals 16 residues. The CDR3 coding sequence is TGTGCCACCACTCCACGACGGACAGGGAGCACTAACGAGCAGTACTTC. This sequence encodes CATTPRRTGSTNEQYF.

This clonotype was counted ten times or more. The chain combines TRBV7-9 with TRBJ2-5; no clear D. Germline assignment: CDR1 SEHNR and CDR2 FQNEAQ (reference sequence). Trimming stripped 3 bases from V and 4 bases from J, with 6 bases between. This CDR3 region has 12 residues. CDR3 bases: TGTGCCAGCAGCTTCCCCCTAGAGACCCAGTACTTC. This gives the protein CASSFPLETQYF. Looking up the rest from reference TRBV7-9 and TRBJ2-5 gives the full variable domain: DTGVSQNPRHKITKRGQNVTFRCDPISEHNRLYWYRQTLGQGPEFLTYFQNEAQLEKSRLLSDRFSAERPKGSFSTLEIQRTEQGDSAMYLCASSFPLETQYFGPGTRLLVL.